The 26 T cell receptor beta chains in this list originate from one sample, sequenced in a study of cytomegalovirus exposure and HLA in healthy donors. Amplification used 60 Vbeta primers and 13 Jbeta primers. TCRdb's table, derived via immunoSEQ multiplex PCR, lists solely in-frame clones and lacks some. This table lists fewer than 200,000 clones. What was sequenced was PBMCs. These receptors originate from a man younger than 40 in good health and CMV-seronegative.

The J gene is TRBJ1-3, the V gene TRBV12-5, with D hard to call. The CDR3 loop spans 14 amino acids. Germline values: CDR1 LGHNT, CDR2 FRNRAP. With 1 base removed from V and 3 bases from J, the gap between germline ends came to 7 bases. This chain's CDR3 is CASGLGALGNTIYF. The CDR3 nucleotides are TGTGCTAGTGGTTTGGGGGCTCTTGGAAACACCATATATTTT.

The CDR3: CASSYGLAGPSTDTQYF. CDR3 DNA sequence: TGTGCCAGCAGCTATGGACTAGCGGGACCTAGCACAGATACGCAGTATTTT. The V call is TRBV5-4, the J call TRBJ2-3; 12 bases are shared with TRBD2. Germline V lookup: CDR1 SGHNT, CDR2 YYREEE (reference sequence). The CDR3 is 17 amino acids. V was pared by 3 bases and J by 0 bases, with 5 bases of the junction left unmatched. Full variable domain (outside the CDR3, taken from reference TRBV5-4 and TRBJ2-3): ETGVTQSPTHLIKTRGQQVTLRCSSQSGHNTVSWYQQALGQGPQFIFQYYREEENGRGNFPPRFSGLQFPNYSSELNVNALELDDSALYLCASSYGLAGPSTDTQYFGPGTRLTVL.

The rearrangement uses TRBV19 and TRBJ1-4, with 9 nucleotides matching TRBD1. Trimming at V came to 1 base and at J to 5 bases, leaving 2 bases not matched to a gene. This CDR3 region has 15 residues. Germline loops: CDR1 LNHDA, CDR2 SQIVND (reference sequence). CDR3 region: CASSIGGQGNEKLFF. The CDR3 DNA follows: TGTGCCAGTAGTATAGGGGGACAGGGAAATGAAAAACTGTTTTTT.

The chain couples TRBV28 to TRBJ2-7; 12 positions match TRBD1. CDR1 MDHEN and CDR2 SYDVKM come from the germline V gene. V trimming: 6 bases; J trimming: 0 bases; junction bases outside the gene matches: 0. CDR3 length: 14 residues. This CDR3 is CASRGQGASYEQYF. DNA for the CDR3: TGTGCCAGCAGGGGACAGGGGGCCTCCTACGAGCAGTACTTC.

The rearrangement uses TRBV19 and TRBJ1-4, with 7 bases aligning to TRBD1. CDR1 is LNHDA, CDR2 SQIVND, per germline (reference sequence). The CDR3 sequence is 14 residues long. J lost 2 bases, V lost 6 bases, and 3 bases had no gene match. CDR3 bases: TGTGCCAGTAGCCCGGACAGGACTAATGAAAAACTGTTTTTT. Its translation is CASSPDRTNEKLFF.

The CDR3 DNA reads TGTGCCAGCAGCTTAGGTCAGGGGACAGGGAACTATGGCTACACCTTC. This translates into CASSLGQGTGNYGYTF. The chain couples TRBV11-2 to TRBJ1-2; 9 nucleotides match TRBD1. V dropped 1 base and J dropped 2; count of bases not matched to a gene: 5. Germline V gene lookup returns CDR1 SGHAT and CDR2 FQNNGV. The CDR3 length is 16 residues. Full variable domain (rest looked up from reference TRBV11-2 and TRBJ1-2): EAGVAQSPRYKIIEKRQSVAFWCNPISGHATLYWYQQILGQGPKLLIQFQNNGVVDDSQLPKDRFSAERLKGVDSTLKIQPAKLEDSAVYLCASSLGQGTGNYGYTFGSGTRLTVV.

This chain uses TRBV28 with TRBJ2-7; 7 bases map to TRBD1. The CDR3 contains 15 residues. CDR1 MDHEN and CDR2 SYDVKM come from the germline V gene. The ends lost 6 bases at V and 1 base at J; junction bases unmatched: 9. The CDR3 DNA reads TGTGCCAGCAGCTACAGGGGCGAGGTATCCTACGAGCAGTACTTC. This sequence encodes CASSYRGEVSYEQYF.

The chain has TRBV19 and TRBJ1-2, with D maybe TRBD1 (5 bases). V gave up 2 bases and J gave up 1 base, with 11 bases separating them. The CDR3 runs 15 residues. Per the germline V gene, CDR1 is LNHDA and CDR2 is SQIVND (reference sequence). CDR3 region: CASSISAGGNYGYTF. The CDR3 DNA sequence: TGTGCCAGTAGTATATCAGCCGGGGGTAACTATGGCTACACCTTC.

The V gene is TRBV27, the J gene TRBJ2-7; 7 bases agree with TRBD2. The CDR3 consists of 14 residues. V lost 8 bases and J lost 2; bases outside the gene matches: 9. The germline V gene has CDR1 MNHEY and CDR2 SMNVEV (reference sequence). The CDR3 coding sequence is TGTGCCAGCGGCCCGGCGGGGGTTGCCTACGAGCAGTACTTC. Encoded protein: CASGPAGVAYEQYF.

This sequence joins TRBV10-3 and TRBJ2-3; 14 positions agree with TRBD2. The CDR3 runs 19 residues. V trimming: 3 bases; J trimming: 0 bases; junction bases outside the gene matches: 8. The germline CDR1 and CDR2 sequences are ENHRY and SYGVKD. CDR3 nucleotide sequence: TGTGCCATCAGTGATCCGGGACTAGCGGGGGAGGGTAGCACAGATACGCAGTATTTT. This sequence encodes CAISDPGLAGEGSTDTQYF.

The chain joins TRBV5-4 to TRBJ2-7; 9 bases agree with TRBD1. CDR1 and CDR2 (germline): SGHNT, YYREEE (reference sequence). V was pared by 4 bases and J by 4 bases, with 12 bases of the junction left unmatched. The CDR3 length is 16 residues. The CDR3 sequence is CASSLGEGTGMYEQYF. The CDR3 DNA is TGTGCCAGCAGCCTCGGGGAGGGGACAGGGATGTACGAGCAGTACTTC.

Turning to this clone: Relative to the germline gene, one junction end is altered; a read error may explain this. The gene calls are TRBV4-3 and TRBJ2-7; 9 bases match TRBD2. Germline-derived CDR1 and CDR2 are LGHNA and YSLEER. The CDR3 runs 17 residues. The CDR3, as DNA: TGCGTCAGCAGCCAAGATCGAAGGCTAGCGGGGACCTACGAGCAGTACTTC. Encoded protein: CVSSQDRRLAGTYEQYF.

This chain uses TRBV10-3 with TRBJ2-2; 10 bases align to TRBD1. The length of the CDR3 is 16 residues. Germline V CDR1 and CDR2: ENHRY, SYGVKD. V was pared by 5 bases and J by 2 bases, with 5 bases of the junction left unmatched. CDR3 region: CAISRVTGGNTGELFF. The CDR3 coding sequence is TGTGCCATCAGTCGGGTGACAGGGGGCAACACCGGGGAGCTGTTTTTT.

The chain uses TRBV12-5 and TRBJ1-1; D is possibly TRBD1 (5 bases). Germline V gives CDR1 LGHNT, CDR2 FRNRAP. Trimming shortened V by 5 bases and J by 4 bases, and 14 bases separated the two germline ends. The CDR3 extends over 14 amino acids. CDR3 bases: TGTGCTAGTGGTAAAGGGGATTGGGGCACTGAAGCTTTCTTT. It codes for CASGKGDWGTEAFF.

The rearrangement links TRBV18 to TRBJ1-1; tentative D call: TRBD1 (6 bases). There are 16 residues in the CDR3. Trimming shortened V by 5 bases and J by 2 bases, and 18 bases separated the two germline ends. The germline gives CDR1 KGHSH, CDR2 LQKENI. CDR3 sequence: CASSTSGTRSNTEAFF. The CDR3 DNA follows: TGTGCCAGCTCAACCTCCGGGACACGGTCTAACACTGAAGCTTTCTTT. Full variable domain (remainder filled in from reference TRBV18 and TRBJ1-1): NAGVMQNPRHLVRRRGQEARLRCSPMKGHSHVYWYRQLPEEGLKFMVYLQKENIIDESGMPKERFSAEFPKEGPSILRIQQVVRGDSAAYFCASSTSGTRSNTEAFFGQGTRLTVV.

The chain couples TRBV19 to TRBJ1-2; D not certain. In germline, CDR1 is LNHDA, CDR2 SQIVND (reference sequence). This CDR3 has 17 amino acids. V dropped 7 bases and J dropped 2 bases, with 23 bases sitting between them. The CDR3 region has the DNA TGTGCCAGTATCCCCACCCAACGATGGGGAGAAAACTATGGCTACACCTTC. Amino acids: CASIPTQRWGENYGYTF.

The CDR3 bases are TGTGCCAGCTCAGAGGGACTAGGTACCTACGAGCAGTACTTC. This encodes CASSEGLGTYEQYF. The chain joins TRBV7-2 to TRBJ2-7, with 8 bases lining up with TRBD2. This CDR3 region has 14 residues. Germline trimming cut 8 bases from V and 2 bases from J; bases unmatched to any gene: 8. Germline CDR1 and CDR2: SGHTA and FQGNSA.

The chain combines TRBV5-1 with TRBJ2-1, with 13 bases lining up with TRBD2. The CDR3 consists of 19 residues. After removal of 7 bases from V and 0 bases from J, the junction contained 13 bases not matched to a gene. The germline V gene encodes CDR1 SGHRS and CDR2 YFSETQ. The CDR3 reads CASGSGGLAGATSYNEQFF. CDR3 sequence (DNA): TGCGCCAGCGGCTCCGGAGGACTAGCGGGAGCCACCTCCTACAATGAGCAGTTCTTC. Looking up the rest from reference TRBV5-1 and TRBJ2-1 gives the full variable domain: KAGVTQTPRYLIKTRGQQVTLSCSPISGHRSVSWYQQTPGQGLQFLFEYFSETQRNKGNFPGRFSGRQFSNSRSEMNVSTLELGDSALYLCASGSGGLAGATSYNEQFFGPGTRLTVL.

The V gene is TRBV7-9, the J gene TRBJ2-6, with 10 bases lining up with TRBD1. Germline CDR1 reads SEHNR; CDR2 reads FQNEAQ (reference sequence). The CDR3 contains 16 residues. V lost 10 bases and J lost 1; bases outside the gene matches: 7. The CDR3 DNA is TGTGCCACCGGGGACAGGGGAGGTTCTGGGGCCAACGTCCTGACTTTC. It translates to CATGDRGGSGANVLTF. The variable domain in full, completed from reference TRBV7-9 and TRBJ2-6, reads DTGVSQNPRHKITKRGQNVTFRCDPISEHNRLYWYRQTLGQGPEFLTYFQNEAQLEKSRLLSDRFSAERPKGSFSTLEIQRTEQGDSAMYLCATGDRGGSGANVLTFGAGSRLTVL.

This sequence joins TRBV19 and TRBJ2-1; D unresolved. Trimming pared 4 bases from V and 7 bases from J, leaving 11 bases between. The CDR3 contains 13 residues. Germline lookup yields CDR1 LNHDA and CDR2 SQIVND (reference sequence). The CDR3 coding sequence is TGTGCCAGTAGTAGGGTCCCCAGGAATGAGCAGTTCTTC. Its protein is CASSRVPRNEQFF.

This rearrangement joins TRBV5-4 to TRBJ1-3, with D unclear. The germline V and J ends were trimmed by 3 bases and 3 bases, with 10 bases remaining between them. The CDR3 has 14 amino acids. Germline lookup yields CDR1 SGHNT and CDR2 YYREEE (reference sequence). The CDR3 sequence: CASSSPVGGNTIYF. CDR3 sequence (DNA): TGTGCCAGCAGCTCTCCCGTCGGTGGAAACACCATATATTTT.

CDR3 residues: CASSLVGPGGGNTIYF. The CDR3 DNA reads as TGTGCCAGCAGCTTGGTGGGACCGGGGGGCGGAAACACCATATATTTT. The chain employs TRBV5-8 and TRBJ1-3, with TRBD1 as a possible D gene (6 bases). The CDR3 loop spans 16 amino acids. V was pared by 0 bases and J by 4 bases, with 14 bases between. Germline CDR1 is SGHTS and CDR2 is YDEGEE.

This sequence joins TRBV6-5 and TRBJ2-7; possible D gene TRBD1, 6 bases. Germline assignment: CDR1 MNHEY and CDR2 SVGAGI. The CDR3 covers 15 residues. V was pared by 2 bases and J by 1 base, with 12 bases between. CDR3: CASSYENRASYEQYF. In DNA form, the CDR3 reads TGTGCCAGCAGTTACGAGAACAGGGCGTCCTACGAGCAGTACTTC.

The rearrangement joins TRBV9 to TRBJ1-4; the D is unclear. With 5 bases removed from V and 1 base from J, the gap between germline ends came to 6 bases. The CDR3 is 13 amino acids. Germline CDR1 is SGDLS and CDR2 is YYNGEE. DNA for the CDR3: TGTGCCAGCAGTGGAGGAACTAATGAAAAACTGTTTTTT. Protein: CASSGGTNEKLFF.

The V gene is TRBV28, the J gene TRBJ2-7; 7 bases are shared with TRBD1. V shed 8 bases and J 7 bases; nucleotides not matched to a gene: 17. The CDR3 extends over 15 amino acids. CDR1 MDHEN and CDR2 SYDVKM come from the germline V gene. CDR3 loop: CASGVPDRQLREQYF. CDR3 in DNA: TGTGCCAGCGGAGTTCCGGACAGGCAATTACGAGAGCAGTACTTC.

V and J are TRBV2 and TRBJ2-7; TRBD2 aligns across 10 bases. The CDR3 length is 16 residues. Germline V gives CDR1 SNHLY, CDR2 FYNNEI. With 7 bases clipped from V and 4 bases from J, the junction kept 13 bases outside the gene matches. This chain's CDR3 is CASTGTSVRRAYEQYF. The CDR3 bases are TGTGCCAGCACTGGGACTAGCGTCCGGAGGGCTTACGAGCAGTACTTC.